The present T cell receptor beta chain was sequenced within a study of blood T cell repertoires in COVID-19. On the study more broadly: There were acute and convalescent COVID-19 samples, and they came from the United States, Italy and Spain. Nucleic acid was either cDNA or gDNA, and it came from T cells, B-cell-depleted T cells, or PBMCs.

Under the authors' procedure: The assay estimated nucleated cells by amplifying reference gene primers. Profiling relied on immunoSEQ multiplex PCR, and the TCRdb table lists in-frame clones only, not all of them. V and J calls plus clone size are reproduced from that table; the DNA served to infer D and trimming. The sample consists of about 53,000 clones, 82% of them appearing once. V lost 0 bases to trimming and J lost 4 bases; unmatched junction nucleotides: 3. The CDR3 is 16 amino acids. Germline loops: CDR1 LNHDA, CDR2 SQIVND (reference sequence). This sequence joins TRBV19 and TRBJ1-5; TRBD1 agrees at 10 bases. The source is an older woman with acute or convalescent COVID-19. The sequenced material came from peripheral blood. The CDR3 DNA follows: TGTGCCAGTAGTATAGATGGGACAGGGGCAAATCAGCCCCAGCATTTT. Translating gives CASSIDGTGANQPQHF.